The source of this T cell receptor beta chain is a study of blood T cell repertoires in COVID-19. Study-wide background: From T cells, B-cell-depleted T cells, or PBMCs came the material, which was cDNA or gDNA.

Categorization into cohorts depended on clinical history that participants reported. All recovered Cohort 3 donors got two negative PCRs, got clearance, or saw symptom resolution. Per the study methods: Amplification with reference gene primers provided the estimates of nucleated cell counts. Method: immunoSEQ multiplex PCR; TCRdb's copy keeps in-frame clones and lacks some. The V and J calls and clone size were taken over from that table, and D and trimming were inferred from the DNA. The table has 200,000 to 250,000 clones, 70% to 85% seen once. Trimming removed 6 bases from V and 6 bases from J; junction bases left unmatched: 12. The CDR3 is 16 residues long. CDR1 LNHDA and CDR2 SQIVND come from the germline V gene (reference sequence).

The chain has TRBV19 and TRBJ2-1, with TRBD1 matching 9 bases. Sequencing input: PBMCs or T cells enriched from blood (not recorded which). The origin of this receptor is a woman aged 55-69 years who had recovered from COVID-19. The CDR3 loop reads CASRPPGTGTPNEQFF. In DNA form, the CDR3 reads TGTGCCAGTAGGCCCCCCGGGACAGGGACCCCCAATGAGCAGTTCTTC.